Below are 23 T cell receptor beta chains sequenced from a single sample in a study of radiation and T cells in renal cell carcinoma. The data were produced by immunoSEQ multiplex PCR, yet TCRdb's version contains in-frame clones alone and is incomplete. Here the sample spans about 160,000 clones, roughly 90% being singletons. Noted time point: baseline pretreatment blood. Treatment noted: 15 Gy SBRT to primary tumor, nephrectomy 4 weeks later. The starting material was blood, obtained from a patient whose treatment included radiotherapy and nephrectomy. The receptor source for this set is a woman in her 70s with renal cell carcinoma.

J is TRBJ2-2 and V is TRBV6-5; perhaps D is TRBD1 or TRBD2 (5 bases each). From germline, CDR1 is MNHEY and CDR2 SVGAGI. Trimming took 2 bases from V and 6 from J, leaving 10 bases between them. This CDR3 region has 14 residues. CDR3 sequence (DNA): TGTGCCAGCAGTTACGGGACGCCGGCCGGGGAGCTGTTTTTT. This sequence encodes CASSYGTPAGELFF.

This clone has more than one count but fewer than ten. The CDR3 is CASSVASEWGEAFF. In DNA form, the CDR3 reads TGTGCCAGCAGCGTAGCATCGGAGTGGGGTGAAGCTTTCTTT. The V gene is TRBV9, the J gene TRBJ1-1; D gene unclear. The CDR3 has 14 amino acids. The V gene lost 0 bases and the J gene lost 7 bases, with 13 bases spanning the gap. The germline gives CDR1 SGDLS, CDR2 YYNGEE.

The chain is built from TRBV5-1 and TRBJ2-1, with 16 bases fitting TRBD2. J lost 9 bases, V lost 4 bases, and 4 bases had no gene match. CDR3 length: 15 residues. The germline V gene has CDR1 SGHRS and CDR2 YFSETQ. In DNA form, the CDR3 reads TGCGCCAGCAGCGGGACTAGCGGGGGGGCCCGTGAGCAGTTCTTC. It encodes CASSGTSGGAREQFF.

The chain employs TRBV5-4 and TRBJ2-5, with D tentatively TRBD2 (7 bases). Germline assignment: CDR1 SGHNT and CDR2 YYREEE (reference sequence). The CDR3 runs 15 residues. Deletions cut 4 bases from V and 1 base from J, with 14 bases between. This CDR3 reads CASSPKGGFQETQYF. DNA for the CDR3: TGTGCCAGCAGCCCGAAGGGGGGGTTCCAAGAGACCCAGTACTTC. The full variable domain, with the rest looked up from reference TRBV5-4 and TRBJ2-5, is ETGVTQSPTHLIKTRGQQVTLRCSSQSGHNTVSWYQQALGQGPQFIFQYYREEENGRGNFPPRFSGLQFPNYSSELNVNALELDDSALYLCASSPKGGFQETQYFGPGTRLLVL.

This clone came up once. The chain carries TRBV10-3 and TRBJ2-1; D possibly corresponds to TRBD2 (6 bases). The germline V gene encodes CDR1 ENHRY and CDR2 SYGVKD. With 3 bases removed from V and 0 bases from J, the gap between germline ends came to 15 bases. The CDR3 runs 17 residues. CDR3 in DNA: TGTGCCATCAGTGATTCCGGGGGATTTAGCTCCTACAATGAGCAGTTCTTC. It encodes CAISDSGGFSSYNEQFF.

DNA for the CDR3: TGTGCCAGCAGGCCCGGGACAGGCCTGCTAATCACAGATACGCAGTATTTT. This codes for CASRPGTGLLITDTQYF. The chain is built from TRBV11-2 and TRBJ2-3, with 8 positions matching TRBD1. CDR1 SGHAT and CDR2 FQNNGV come from the germline V gene. The CDR3 is made up of 17 amino acids. With V trimmed by 6 bases and J by 2 bases, 13 bases remained unmatched.

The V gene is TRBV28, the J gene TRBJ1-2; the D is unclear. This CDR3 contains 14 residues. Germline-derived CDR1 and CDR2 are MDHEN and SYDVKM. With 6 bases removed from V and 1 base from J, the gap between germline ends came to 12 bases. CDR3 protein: CASRPQVFNYGYTF. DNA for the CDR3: TGTGCCAGCAGGCCCCAGGTTTTTAACTATGGCTACACCTTC.

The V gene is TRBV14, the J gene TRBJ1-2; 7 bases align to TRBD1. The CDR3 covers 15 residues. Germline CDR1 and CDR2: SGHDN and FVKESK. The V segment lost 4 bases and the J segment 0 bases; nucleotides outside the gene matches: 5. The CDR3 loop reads CASSPTGQPNYGYTF. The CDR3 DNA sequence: TGTGCCAGCAGCCCAACGGGACAGCCTAACTATGGCTACACCTTC.

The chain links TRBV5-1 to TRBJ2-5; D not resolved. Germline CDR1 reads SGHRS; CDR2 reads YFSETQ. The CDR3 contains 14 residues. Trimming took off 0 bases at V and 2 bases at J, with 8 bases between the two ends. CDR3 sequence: CASSLEEPQETQYF. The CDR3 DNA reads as TGCGCCAGCAGCTTGGAGGAGCCACAAGAGACCCAGTACTTC. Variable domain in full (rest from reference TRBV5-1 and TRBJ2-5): KAGVTQTPRYLIKTRGQQVTLSCSPISGHRSVSWYQQTPGQGLQFLFEYFSETQRNKGNFPGRFSGRQFSNSRSEMNVSTLELGDSALYLCASSLEEPQETQYFGPGTRLLVL.

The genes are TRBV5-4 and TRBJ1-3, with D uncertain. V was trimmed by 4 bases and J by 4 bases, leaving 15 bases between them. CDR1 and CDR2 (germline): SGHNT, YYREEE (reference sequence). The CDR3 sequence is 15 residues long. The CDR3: CASSLEGPSGNTIYF. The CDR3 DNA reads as TGTGCCAGCAGCCTTGAAGGGCCTTCGGGAAACACCATATATTTT.

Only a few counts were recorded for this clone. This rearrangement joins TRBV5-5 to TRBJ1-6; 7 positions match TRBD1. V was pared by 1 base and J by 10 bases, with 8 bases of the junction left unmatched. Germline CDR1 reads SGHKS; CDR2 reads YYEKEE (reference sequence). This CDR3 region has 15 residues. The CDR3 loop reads CASSLPLQGYSPLHF. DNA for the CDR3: TGTGCCAGCAGCTTGCCCCTACAGGGGTACTCACCCCTCCACTTT.

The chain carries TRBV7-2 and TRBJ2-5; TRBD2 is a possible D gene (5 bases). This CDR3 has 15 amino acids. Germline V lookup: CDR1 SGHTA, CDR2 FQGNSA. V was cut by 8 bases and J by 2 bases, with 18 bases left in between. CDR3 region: CASGLGLTTQETQYF. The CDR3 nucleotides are TGTGCCAGCGGTCTCGGACTGACGACTCAAGAGACCCAGTACTTC.

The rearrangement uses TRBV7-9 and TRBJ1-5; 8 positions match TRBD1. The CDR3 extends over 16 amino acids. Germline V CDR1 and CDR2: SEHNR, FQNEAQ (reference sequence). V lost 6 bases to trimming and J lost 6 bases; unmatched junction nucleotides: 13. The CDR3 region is CASSTWVQGASQPQHF. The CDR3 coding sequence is TGTGCCAGCAGTACTTGGGTCCAGGGGGCAAGTCAGCCCCAGCATTTT.

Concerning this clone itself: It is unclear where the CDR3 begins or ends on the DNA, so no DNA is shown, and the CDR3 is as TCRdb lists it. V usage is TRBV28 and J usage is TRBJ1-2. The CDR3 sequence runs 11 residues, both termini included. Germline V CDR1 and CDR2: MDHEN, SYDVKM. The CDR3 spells CASSSSRVYTF.

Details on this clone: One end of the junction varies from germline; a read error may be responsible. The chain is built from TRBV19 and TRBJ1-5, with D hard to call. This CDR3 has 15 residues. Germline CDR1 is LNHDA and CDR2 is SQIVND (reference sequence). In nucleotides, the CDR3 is TGTGCCAGTAGTATAGTTATTTTTAGCCATCAGCCCCAGCATTTT. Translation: CASSIVIFSHQPQHF.

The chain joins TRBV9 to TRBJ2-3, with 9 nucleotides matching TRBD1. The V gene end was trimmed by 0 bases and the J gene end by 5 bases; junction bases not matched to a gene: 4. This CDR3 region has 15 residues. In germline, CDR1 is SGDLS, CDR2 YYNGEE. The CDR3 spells CASSVGNRGQDTQYF. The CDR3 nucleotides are TGTGCCAGCAGCGTAGGGAACAGGGGGCAAGATACGCAGTATTTT.

The CDR3 DNA reads as TGTGCCAGCAGACAGGGATTTGGATCACCCCTCCACTTT. Protein product: CASRQGFGSPLHF. This chain connects TRBV2 to TRBJ1-6; a possible D gene is TRBD1 (6 bases). V was shortened by 6 bases and J by 10 bases, with 13 bases between the two germline ends. This CDR3 spans 13 amino acids. From germline, CDR1 is SNHLY and CDR2 FYNNEI.

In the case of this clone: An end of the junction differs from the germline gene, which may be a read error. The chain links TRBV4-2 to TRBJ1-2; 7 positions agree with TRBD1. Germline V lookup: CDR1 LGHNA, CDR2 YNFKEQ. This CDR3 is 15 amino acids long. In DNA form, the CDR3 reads TGTGCCAGCAGCCCTTACAGGGGAGATAACTATGACTACACCTTC. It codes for CASSPYRGDNYDYTF.

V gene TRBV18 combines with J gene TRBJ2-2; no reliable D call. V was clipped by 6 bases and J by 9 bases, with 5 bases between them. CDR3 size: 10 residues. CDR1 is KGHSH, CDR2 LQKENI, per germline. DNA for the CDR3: TGTGCCAGCTCCGCCCGGGAGCTGTTTTTT. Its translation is CASSARELFF.

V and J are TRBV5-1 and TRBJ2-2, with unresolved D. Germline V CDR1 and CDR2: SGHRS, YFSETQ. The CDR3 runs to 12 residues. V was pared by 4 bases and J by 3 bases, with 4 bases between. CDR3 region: CASSQDTGELFF. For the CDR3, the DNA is TGCGCCAGCAGCCAGGACACCGGGGAGCTGTTTTTT.

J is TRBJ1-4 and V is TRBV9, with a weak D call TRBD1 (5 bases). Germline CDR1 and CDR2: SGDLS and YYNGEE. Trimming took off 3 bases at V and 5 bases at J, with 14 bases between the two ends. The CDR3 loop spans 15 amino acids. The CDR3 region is CASSARQTSNEKLFF. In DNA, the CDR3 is TGTGCCAGCAGCGCCAGACAGACATCGAATGAAAAACTGTTTTTT.

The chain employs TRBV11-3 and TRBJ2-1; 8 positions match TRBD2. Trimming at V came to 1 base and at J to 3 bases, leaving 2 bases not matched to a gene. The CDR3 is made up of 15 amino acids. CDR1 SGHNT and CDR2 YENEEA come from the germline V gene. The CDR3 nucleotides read TGTGCCAGCAGCTTAGCCGGGACTAGCTACAATGAGCAGTTCTTC. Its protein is CASSLAGTSYNEQFF.

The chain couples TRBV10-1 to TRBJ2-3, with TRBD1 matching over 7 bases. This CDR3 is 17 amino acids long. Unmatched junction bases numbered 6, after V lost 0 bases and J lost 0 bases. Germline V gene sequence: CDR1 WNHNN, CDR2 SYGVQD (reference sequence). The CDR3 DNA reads TGCGCCAGCAGTGAGTCGTCAACAGGGGCTAGCACAGATACGCAGTATTTT. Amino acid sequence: CASSESSTGASTDTQYF.